This T cell receptor (beta chain) was sequenced during a study of blood T cell repertoires in COVID-19. The wider study: Nucleic acid was either cDNA or gDNA, and it came from T cells, B-cell-depleted T cells, or PBMCs.

Methods used by the authors: Cell counts per sample came from amplifying reference gene primers. The method was immunoSEQ multiplex PCR; TCRdb's version includes in-frame clones alone and lacks a portion of them. V and J calls and clone size are those listed in that table; D and trimming were worked out from the DNA. The sample lists about 200,000 clones, about 81% occurring once. The TCR comes from an elderly woman with COVID-19, enrolled during active disease. The sequenced sample consisted of peripheral blood.

The CDR3 DNA follows: TGTGCCAGCAGTTCATTAGTAGACTATGGCTACACCTTC. This gives the protein CASSSLVDYGYTF. The chain employs TRBV6-5 and TRBJ1-2; D call uncertain. This CDR3 spans 13 amino acids. V lost 4 bases to trimming and J lost 3 bases, with 9 bases between them. Germline CDR1 MNHEY, CDR2 SVGAGI.